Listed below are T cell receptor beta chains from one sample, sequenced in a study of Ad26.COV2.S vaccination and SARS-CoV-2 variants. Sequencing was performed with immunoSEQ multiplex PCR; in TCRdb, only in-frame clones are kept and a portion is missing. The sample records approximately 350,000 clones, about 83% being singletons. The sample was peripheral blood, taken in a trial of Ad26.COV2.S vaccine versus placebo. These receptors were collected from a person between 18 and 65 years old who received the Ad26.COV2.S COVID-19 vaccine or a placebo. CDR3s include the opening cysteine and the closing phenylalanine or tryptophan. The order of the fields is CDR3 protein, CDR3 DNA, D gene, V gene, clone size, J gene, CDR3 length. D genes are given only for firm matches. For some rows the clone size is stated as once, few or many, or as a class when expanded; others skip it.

CDR3 protein: CASSQLGLAGYNEQFF
CDR3 DNA: TGCGCCAGCAGCCAACTAGGACTAGCGGGGTACAATGAGCAGTTCTTC
D gene: TRBD2
V gene: TRBV4-1
clone size: .
J gene: TRBJ2-1
CDR3 length: 16

CDR3 protein: CASKGLAMSPDTQYF
CDR3 DNA: TGTGCCAGTAAAGGACTAGCTATGAGTCCAGATACGCAGTATTTT
D gene: TRBD2
V gene: TRBV19
clone size: .
J gene: TRBJ2-3
CDR3 length: 15

CDR3 protein: CATSRDQGLGYGYTF
CDR3 DNA: TGTGCCACCAGCAGAGATCAGGGGCTGGGTTATGGCTACACCTTC
D gene: .
V gene: TRBV15
clone size: .
J gene: TRBJ1-2
CDR3 length: 15

CDR3 protein: CASSPSGGTGKFYGYTF
CDR3 DNA: TGTGCCAGCAGCCCCTCCGGGGGGACAGGGAAGTTCTATGGCTACACCTTC
D gene: TRBD1
V gene: TRBV3-1/TRBV3-2
clone size: .
J gene: TRBJ1-2
CDR3 length: 17

CDR3 protein: CASGDSNQPQHF
CDR3 DNA: TGTGCCAGCGGGGACAGTAATCAGCCCCAGCATTTT
D gene: TRBD1
V gene: TRBV7-9
clone size: .
J gene: TRBJ1-5
CDR3 length: 12

CDR3 protein: CASSREGTSYNSPLHF
CDR3 DNA: TGCGCCAGCAGCCGGGAGGGGACCTCCTATAATTCACCCCTCCACTTT
D gene: .
V gene: TRBV5-1
clone size: once
J gene: TRBJ1-6
CDR3 length: 16

CDR3 protein: CASRVLSGQGLNTEAFF
CDR3 DNA: TGTGCCAGTAGGGTCCTCAGCGGGCAGGGGCTGAACACTGAAGCTTTCTTT
D gene: .
V gene: TRBV19
clone size: many
J gene: TRBJ1-1
CDR3 length: 17

CDR3 protein: CAIYRGDGNTIYF
CDR3 DNA: TGTGCCATCTACAGGGGTGACGGAAACACCATATATTTT
D gene: TRBD1
V gene: TRBV7-9
clone size: .
J gene: TRBJ1-3
CDR3 length: 13

CDR3 protein: CASTRGRPNTGELFF
CDR3 DNA: TGTGCCAGTACAAGGGGACGGCCGAACACCGGGGAGCTGTTTTTT
D gene: .
V gene: TRBV19
clone size: .
J gene: TRBJ2-2
CDR3 length: 15

CDR3 protein: CASSYGQGYNEQFF
CDR3 DNA: TGTGCCAGCAGCTACGGCCAGGGCTACAATGAGCAGTTCTTC
D gene: .
V gene: TRBV5-5
clone size: .
J gene: TRBJ2-1
CDR3 length: 14

CDR3 protein: CASSYDRAFNNEQFF
CDR3 DNA: TGTGCCAGCAGTTACGACAGGGCGTTTAACAATGAGCAGTTCTTC
D gene: TRBD1
V gene: TRBV2
clone size: .
J gene: TRBJ2-1
CDR3 length: 15

CDR3 protein: CASSPFALAGGPTDTQYF
CDR3 DNA: TGTGCCAGCTCACCCTTCGCCCTAGCGGGGGGTCCCACAGATACGCAGTATTTT
D gene: TRBD2
V gene: TRBV18
clone size: .
J gene: TRBJ2-3
CDR3 length: 18

CDR3 protein: CASSTGQGAREQYF
CDR3 DNA: TGCGCCAGCAGCACTGGACAGGGGGCACGGGAGCAGTACTTC
D gene: TRBD1
V gene: TRBV5-1
clone size: .
J gene: TRBJ2-7
CDR3 length: 14

CDR3 protein: CASSYGVSNQPQHF
CDR3 DNA: TGTGCCAGCAGTTATGGGGTTAGCAATCAGCCCCAGCATTTT
D gene: .
V gene: TRBV6-2/TRBV6-3
clone size: once
J gene: TRBJ1-5
CDR3 length: 14

CDR3 protein: CASSEEAGSGIQYF
CDR3 DNA: TGTGCCAGCAGTGAAGAGGCGGGATCGGGCATTCAGTACTTC
D gene: .
V gene: TRBV6-1
clone size: .
J gene: TRBJ2-4
CDR3 length: 14

CDR3 protein: CASSAGGDQETQYF
CDR3 DNA: TGTGCCAGCAGCGCGGGGGGAGACCAAGAGACCCAGTACTTC
D gene: TRBD2
V gene: TRBV9
clone size: .
J gene: TRBJ2-5
CDR3 length: 14

CDR3 protein: CASSEAGVSAGEYGYTF
CDR3 DNA: TGTGCCAGCAGTGAAGCGGGGGTATCGGCAGGGGAGTATGGCTACACCTTC
D gene: .
V gene: TRBV2
clone size: few
J gene: TRBJ1-2
CDR3 length: 17

CDR3 protein: CASRTRAEGYTF
CDR3 DNA: TGTGCCAGCAGGACTCGGGCGGAGGGCTACACCTTC
D gene: .
V gene: TRBV2
clone size: .
J gene: TRBJ1-2
CDR3 length: 12

CDR3 protein: CASSFESNQPQHF
CDR3 DNA: TGTGCCAGCAGCTTCGAAAGCAATCAGCCCCAGCATTTT
D gene: .
V gene: TRBV7-9
clone size: .
J gene: TRBJ1-5
CDR3 length: 13

CDR3 protein: CASRMDRVGTEAFF
CDR3 DNA: TGTGCCAGTAGGATGGACAGGGTAGGCACTGAAGCTTTCTTT
D gene: TRBD1
V gene: TRBV19
clone size: once
J gene: TRBJ1-1
CDR3 length: 14

CDR3 protein: CASSVETSGWESAYEQYF
CDR3 DNA: TGTGCCAGTAGTGTGGAGACTAGCGGGTGGGAGAGCGCCTACGAGCAGTACTTC
D gene: TRBD2
V gene: TRBV19
clone size: few
J gene: TRBJ2-7
CDR3 length: 18

CDR3 protein: CAWSRDRARSGQYF
CDR3 DNA: TGTGCCTGGAGCCGGGACAGGGCAAGGTCGGGACAGTACTTC
D gene: TRBD1
V gene: TRBV30
clone size: .
J gene: TRBJ2-7
CDR3 length: 14